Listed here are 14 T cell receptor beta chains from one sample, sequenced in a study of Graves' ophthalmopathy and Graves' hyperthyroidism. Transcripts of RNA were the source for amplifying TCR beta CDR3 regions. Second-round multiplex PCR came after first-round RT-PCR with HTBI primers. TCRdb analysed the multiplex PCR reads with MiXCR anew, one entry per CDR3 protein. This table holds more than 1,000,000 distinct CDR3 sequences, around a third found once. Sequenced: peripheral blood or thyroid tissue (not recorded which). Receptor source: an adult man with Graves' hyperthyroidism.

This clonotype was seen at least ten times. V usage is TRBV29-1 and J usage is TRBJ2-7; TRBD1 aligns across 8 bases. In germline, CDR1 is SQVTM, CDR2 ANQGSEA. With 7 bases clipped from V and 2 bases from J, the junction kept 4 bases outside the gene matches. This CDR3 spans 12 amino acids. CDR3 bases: TGCAGCGCATCGACAGGGGCCTACGAGCAGTACTTC. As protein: CSASTGAYEQYF.

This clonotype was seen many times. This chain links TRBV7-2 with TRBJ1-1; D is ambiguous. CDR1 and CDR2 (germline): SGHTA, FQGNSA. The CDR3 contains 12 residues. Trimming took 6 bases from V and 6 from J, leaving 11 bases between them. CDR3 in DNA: TGTGCCAGCAGAAACACCGAGGCTGAAGCTTTCTTT. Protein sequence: CASRNTEAEAFF. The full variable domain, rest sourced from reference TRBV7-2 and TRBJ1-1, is GAGVSQSPSNKVTEKGKDVELRCDPISGHTALYWYRQSLGQGLEFLIYFQGNSAPDKSGLPSDRFSAERTGGSVSTLTIQRTQQEDSAVYLCASRNTEAEAFFGQGTRLTVV.

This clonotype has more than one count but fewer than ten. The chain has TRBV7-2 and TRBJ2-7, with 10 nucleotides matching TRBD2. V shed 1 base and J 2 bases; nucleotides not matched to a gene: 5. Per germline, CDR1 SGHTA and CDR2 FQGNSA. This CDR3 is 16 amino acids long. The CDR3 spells CASSLEASGGPYEQYF. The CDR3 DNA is TGTGCCAGCAGCTTAGAGGCTAGCGGGGGCCCCTACGAGCAGTACTTC.

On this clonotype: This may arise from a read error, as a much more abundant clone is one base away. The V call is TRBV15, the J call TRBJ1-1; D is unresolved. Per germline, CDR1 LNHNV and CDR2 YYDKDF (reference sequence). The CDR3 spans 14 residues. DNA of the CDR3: TGTGCCACCAGCGGAGATTTGGGGTACACTGAAGCTTCCTTT. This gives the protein CATSGDLGYTEASF.

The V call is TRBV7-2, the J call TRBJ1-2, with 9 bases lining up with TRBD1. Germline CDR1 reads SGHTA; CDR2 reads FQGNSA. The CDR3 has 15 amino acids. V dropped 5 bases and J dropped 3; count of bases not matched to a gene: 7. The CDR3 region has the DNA TGTGCCAGCAGCCAGGCCGGGACAGGGCACTATGGCTACACCTTC. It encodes CASSQAGTGHYGYTF.

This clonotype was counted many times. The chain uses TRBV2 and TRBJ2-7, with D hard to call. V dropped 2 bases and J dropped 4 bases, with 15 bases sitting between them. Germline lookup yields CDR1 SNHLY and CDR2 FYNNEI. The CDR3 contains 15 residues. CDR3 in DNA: TGTGCCAGCAGTGAATCATCTATCCTTTCGTACGAGCAGTACTTC. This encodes CASSESSILSYEQYF. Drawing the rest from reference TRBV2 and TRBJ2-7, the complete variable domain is EPEVTQTPSHQVTQMGQEVILRCVPISNHLYFYWYRQILGQKVEFLVSFYNNEISEKSEIFDDQFSVERPDGSNFTLKIRSTKLEDSAMYFCASSESSILSYEQYFGPGTRLTVT.

The CDR3 is CASSLPGGRRHLQETQYF. CDR3 DNA sequence: TGTGCCAGCAGCTTACCAGGGGGCAGGAGACATCTTCAAGAGACCCAGTACTTC. The chain recombines TRBV7-9 with TRBJ2-5, with TRBD1 matching over 8 bases. The ends lost 2 bases at V and 2 bases at J; junction bases unmatched: 13. The CDR3 length is 18 residues. Germline V gives CDR1 SEHNR, CDR2 FQNEAQ (reference sequence).

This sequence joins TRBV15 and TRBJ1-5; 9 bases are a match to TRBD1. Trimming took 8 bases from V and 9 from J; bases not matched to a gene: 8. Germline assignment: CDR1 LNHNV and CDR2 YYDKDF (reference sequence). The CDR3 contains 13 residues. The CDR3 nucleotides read TGTGCCACCGGTAGGGACAGGGTAACGCCCCAGCATTTT. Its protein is CATGRDRVTPQHF.

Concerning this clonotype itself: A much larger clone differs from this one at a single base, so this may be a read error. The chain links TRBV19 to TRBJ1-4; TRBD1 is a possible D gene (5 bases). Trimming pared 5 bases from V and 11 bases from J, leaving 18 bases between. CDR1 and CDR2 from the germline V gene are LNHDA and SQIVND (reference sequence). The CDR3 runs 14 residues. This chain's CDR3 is CASSLRRGIEKLFF. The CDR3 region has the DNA TGTGCCAGTAGTTTGCGACGGGGCATCGAGAAACTGTTTTTT.

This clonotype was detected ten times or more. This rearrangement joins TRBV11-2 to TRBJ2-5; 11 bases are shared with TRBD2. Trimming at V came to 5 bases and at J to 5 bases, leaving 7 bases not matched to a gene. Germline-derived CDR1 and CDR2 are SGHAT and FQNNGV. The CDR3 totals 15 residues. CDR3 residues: CASSPQPSGGETQYF. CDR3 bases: TGTGCCAGCAGCCCTCAGCCTAGCGGGGGGGAGACCCAGTACTTC.

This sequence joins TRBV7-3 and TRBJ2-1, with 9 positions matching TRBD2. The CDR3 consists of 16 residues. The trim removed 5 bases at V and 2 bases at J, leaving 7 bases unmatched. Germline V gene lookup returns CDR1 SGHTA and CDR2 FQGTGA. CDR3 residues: CASSPRLAETYNEQFF. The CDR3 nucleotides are TGTGCCAGCAGCCCGCGACTAGCGGAAACCTACAATGAGCAGTTCTTC.

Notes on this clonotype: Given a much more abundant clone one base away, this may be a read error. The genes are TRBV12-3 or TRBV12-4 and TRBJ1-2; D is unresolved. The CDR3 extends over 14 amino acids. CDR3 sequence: CANSERGFNYGYTF. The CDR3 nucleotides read TGTGCCAACAGTGAGCGTGGATTTAACTATGGCTACACCTTC.

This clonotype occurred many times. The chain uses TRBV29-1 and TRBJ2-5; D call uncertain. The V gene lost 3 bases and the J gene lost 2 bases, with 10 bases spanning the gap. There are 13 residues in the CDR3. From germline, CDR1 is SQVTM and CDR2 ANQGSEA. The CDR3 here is CSVDSAKQETQYF. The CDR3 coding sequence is TGCAGCGTTGATTCGGCTAAGCAAGAGACCCAGTACTTC.

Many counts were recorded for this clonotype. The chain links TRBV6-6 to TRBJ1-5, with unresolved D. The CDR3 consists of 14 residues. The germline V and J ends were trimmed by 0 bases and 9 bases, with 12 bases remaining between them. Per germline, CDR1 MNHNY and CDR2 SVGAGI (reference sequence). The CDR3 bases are TGTGCCAGCAGTTACTCAGTCCGGTCGTGGCCCCAGCATTTT. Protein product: CASSYSVRSWPQHF.